The sequence of this T cell receptor beta chain was determined in a study of OX40 agonist ivuxolimab in advanced cancers. Of note for this clone: Its target is unknown.

Clones were read by immunoSEQ multiplex PCR, and TCRdb kept only the in-frame ones, dropping some. The sample lists some 42,000 clones, around 84% occurring once. The CDR3 extends over 14 amino acids. Germline V gene sequence: CDR1 MDHEN, CDR2 SYDVKM. The germline V and J ends were trimmed by 6 bases and 0 bases, with 11 bases remaining between them. The study's findings and limits: At 0.1 to 3.0 mg/kg, CD4+ and CD8+ blood T cells expanded clonally by week 6.

The receptor's source is an adult with an advanced solid tumor such as melanoma, head and neck, liver or kidney cancer. This specimen was CD4+ or CD8+ T cells sorted from blood, taken in a trial of the OX40 agonist ivuxolimab. V usage is TRBV28 and J usage is TRBJ1-2; tentative D call: TRBD1 (5 bases). CDR3: CASSPTDPNYGYTF. The CDR3 DNA sequence: TGTGCCAGCAGCCCGACAGATCCTAACTATGGCTACACCTTC.